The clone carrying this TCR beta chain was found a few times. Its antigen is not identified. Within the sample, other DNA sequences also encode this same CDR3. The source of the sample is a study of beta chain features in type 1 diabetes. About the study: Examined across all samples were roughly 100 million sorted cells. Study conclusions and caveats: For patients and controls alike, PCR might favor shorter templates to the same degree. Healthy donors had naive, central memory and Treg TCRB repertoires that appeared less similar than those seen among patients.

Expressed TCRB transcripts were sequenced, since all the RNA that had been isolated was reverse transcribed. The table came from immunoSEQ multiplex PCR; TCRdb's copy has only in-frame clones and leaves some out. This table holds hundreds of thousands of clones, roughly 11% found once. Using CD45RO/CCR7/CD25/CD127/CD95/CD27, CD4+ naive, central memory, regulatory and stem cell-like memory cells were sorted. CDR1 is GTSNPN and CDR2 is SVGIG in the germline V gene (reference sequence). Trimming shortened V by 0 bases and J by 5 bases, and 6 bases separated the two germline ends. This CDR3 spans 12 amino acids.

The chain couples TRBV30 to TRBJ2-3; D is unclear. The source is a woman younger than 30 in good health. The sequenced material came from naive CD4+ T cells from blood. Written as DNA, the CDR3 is TGTGCCTGGAGTGTAAGCGTAGATACGCAGTATTTT. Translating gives CAWSVSVDTQYF. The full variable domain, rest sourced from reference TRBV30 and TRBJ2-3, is SQTIHQWPATLVQPVGSPLSLECTVEGTSNPNLYWYRQAAGRGLQLLFYSVGIGQISSEVPQNLSASRPQDRQFILSSKKLLLSDSGFYLCAWSVSVDTQYFGPGTRLTVL.